What follows is one TCR beta chain and its context. The record originates from a study of blood T cell repertoires in COVID-19. Whole-study context: From the United States, Italy and Spain came samples of acute and convalescent COVID-19. Nucleic acid was either cDNA or gDNA, and it came from T cells, B-cell-depleted T cells, or PBMCs.

Germline V CDR1 and CDR2: MDHEN, SYDVKM. The CDR3 contains 18 residues. Trimming took off 4 bases at V and 2 bases at J, with 21 bases between the two ends. Original handling: Reference gene primer amplification gave nucleated cell count estimates. Only in-frame clones appear in the TCRdb table, and some are missing; sequencing was by immunoSEQ multiplex PCR. The V and J calls and clone size are taken from that table; D and trimming were inferred from the DNA. In the table there are 200,000 to 250,000 clones, roughly 83% of which are singletons. Sequencing was done on a sample of peripheral blood. The V and J genes are TRBV28 and TRBJ2-1; a possible D gene is TRBD1 (6 bases). The sequence was collected from a woman aged 50 to 60 with acute or convalescent COVID-19. DNA for the CDR3: TGTGCCAGCAGTTCGATTGATATAGGGACATCCACCTACAATGAGCAGTTCTTC. Its translation: CASSSIDIGTSTYNEQFF.